This record covers a single T cell receptor beta chain. The TCRbeta library was prepared with unique molecular identifiers. TCRdb recomputed calls from the PCR reads with MiXCR, one row per CDR3 protein. The sample consists of some 520,000 distinct CDR3 sequences, around a third of them appearing once. The data originate from a study of T-cell reconstitution after alpha-beta-depleted transplantation in children. CDR1 and CDR2 (germline): SQVTM, ANQGSEA. Losses at the gene ends were 2 bases for V and 2 bases for J; bases not matched to a gene: 5. CDR3 length: 15 amino acids. Sequences were derived from PBMCs from the stem cell graft donor, sampled from the stem cell graft. The receptor's source is a human donor who donated a stem cell graft to a child with aplastic anemia. This rearrangement joins TRBV29-1 to TRBJ2-5; 10 bases fit TRBD1. CDR3 sequence: CSVEMTGGRQETQYF. The CDR3 DNA follows: TGCAGCGTTGAAATGACAGGGGGCCGGCAAGAGACCCAGTACTTC.